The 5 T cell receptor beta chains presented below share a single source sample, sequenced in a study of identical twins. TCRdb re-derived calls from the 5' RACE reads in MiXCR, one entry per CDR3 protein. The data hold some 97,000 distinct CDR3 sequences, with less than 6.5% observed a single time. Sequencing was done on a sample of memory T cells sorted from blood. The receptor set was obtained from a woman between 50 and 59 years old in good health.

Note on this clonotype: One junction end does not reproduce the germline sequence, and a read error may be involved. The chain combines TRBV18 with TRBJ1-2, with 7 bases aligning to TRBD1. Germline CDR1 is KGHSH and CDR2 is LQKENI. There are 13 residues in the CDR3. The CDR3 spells CASSPEGTEIFLF. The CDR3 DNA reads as TGTGCCAGCTCACCAGAGGGGACAGAGATCTTCCTATTC.

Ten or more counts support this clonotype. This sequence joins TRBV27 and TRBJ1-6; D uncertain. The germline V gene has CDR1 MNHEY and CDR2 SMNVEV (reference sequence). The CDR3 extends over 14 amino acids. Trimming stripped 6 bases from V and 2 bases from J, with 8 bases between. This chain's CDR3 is CASSGLTYNSPLHF. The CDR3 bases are TGTGCCAGCAGCGGGCTAACCTATAATTCACCCCTCCACTTT.

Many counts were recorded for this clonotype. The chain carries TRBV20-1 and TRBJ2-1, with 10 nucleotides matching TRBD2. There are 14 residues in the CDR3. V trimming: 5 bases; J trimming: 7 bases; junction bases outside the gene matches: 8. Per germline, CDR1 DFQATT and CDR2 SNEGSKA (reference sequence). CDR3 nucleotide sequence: TGCAGTGCTTCAAGCGGGGGGGCCCTTAATGAGCAGTTCTTC. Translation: CSASSGGALNEQFF.

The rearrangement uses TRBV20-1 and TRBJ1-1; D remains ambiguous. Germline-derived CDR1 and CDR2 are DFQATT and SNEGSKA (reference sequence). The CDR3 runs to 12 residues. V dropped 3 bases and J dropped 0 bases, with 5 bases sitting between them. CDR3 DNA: TGCAGTGCTAGCCCCCTGAACACTGAAGCTTTCTTT. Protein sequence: CSASPLNTEAFF.

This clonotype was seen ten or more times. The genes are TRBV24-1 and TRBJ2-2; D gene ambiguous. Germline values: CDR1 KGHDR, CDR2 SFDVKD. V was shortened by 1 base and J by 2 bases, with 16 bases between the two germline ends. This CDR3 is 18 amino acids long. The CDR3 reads CATSDFPRLSLNTGELFF. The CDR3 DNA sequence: TGTGCCACCAGTGATTTCCCAAGATTATCCCTTAACACCGGGGAGCTGTTTTTT.